A single sample is the source of the 21 T cell receptor beta chains below, sequenced in a study of Graves' ophthalmopathy and Graves' hyperthyroidism. CDR3 regions of TCR beta were amplified from RNA transcripts. First-round RT-PCR relied on HTBI primers, and a second-round multiplex PCR came next. MiXCR, run by TCRdb on the multiplex PCR reads, gives a single entry per CDR3 protein. The sample lists around 1,200,000 distinct CDR3 sequences, about two fifths seen once, with over 8.5% in the top ten. The specimen sequenced was peripheral blood or thyroid tissue (not recorded which). The receptors come from an adult man with Graves' hyperthyroidism.

This clonotype was detected a few times. This chain uses TRBV5-1 with TRBJ1-4; 9 positions match TRBD1. Germline CDR1 is SGHRS and CDR2 is YFSETQ. The CDR3 has 13 amino acids. J was trimmed by 7 bases and V by 2 bases; bases with no gene match: 0. The CDR3 protein is CASSLQGAEKLFF. CDR3 sequence (DNA): TGCGCCAGCAGCTTACAGGGGGCTGAAAAACTGTTTTTT.

The chain recombines TRBV10-3 with TRBJ2-7; 7 nucleotides agree with TRBD1. Germline V lookup: CDR1 ENHRY, CDR2 SYGVKD. J was trimmed by 6 bases and V by 3 bases; bases with no gene match: 5. The CDR3 consists of 13 residues. The CDR3 sequence: CAISDRGFGEQYF. The CDR3 nucleotides are TGTGCCATCAGTGACAGGGGGTTTGGCGAGCAGTACTTC.

The sample holds many counts of this clonotype. The chain joins TRBV7-6 to TRBJ1-6, with 7 bases matching TRBD1. V was clipped by 5 bases and J by 7 bases; unmatched bases: 5. Germline CDR1 is SGHVS and CDR2 is FNYEAQ. The CDR3 has 14 amino acids. The CDR3 is CASSPQQGNSPLHF. CDR3 sequence (DNA): TGTGCCAGCAGCCCGCAACAGGGGAATTCACCCCTCCACTTT.

This clonotype is a singleton in its sample. This rearrangement joins TRBV2 to TRBJ2-3, with no clear D. V shed 4 bases and J shed 2 bases, with 10 bases lying between them. Germline CDR1 and CDR2: SNHLY and FYNNEI. This CDR3 has 14 amino acids. The CDR3 region has the DNA TGTGCCAGCAGTGCCCGCAGTAACACAGATACGCAGTATTTT. Its translation is CASSARSNTDTQYF.

The chain has TRBV29-1 and TRBJ2-5, with D possibly called TRBD1 or TRBD2 (5 bases each). Per the germline V gene, CDR1 is SQVTM and CDR2 is ANQGSEA. CDR3 length: 14 amino acids. For the CDR3, the DNA is TGCAGTGCTACCTTTAGAGGGACCCGGGAGACCCAGTACTTC. Its translation: CSATFRGTRETQYF.

This clonotype was recorded a few times. V gene TRBV20-1 combines with J gene TRBJ2-2; 9 bases agree with TRBD1. From germline, CDR1 is DFQATT and CDR2 SNEGSKA (reference sequence). This CDR3 comprises 14 residues. V gave up 1 base and J gave up 6 bases; unmatched junction bases: 3. The CDR3 sequence: CSARVRTGAGELFF. The DNA of the CDR3 is TGCAGTGCTAGAGTTCGGACAGGGGCCGGGGAGCTGTTTTTT.

This clonotype was recorded many times. This chain uses TRBV7-2 with TRBJ2-5, with D possibly TRBD2 on 5 matching bases. V lost 5 bases and J lost 5, with 21 bases in between. Germline CDR1 reads SGHTA; CDR2 reads FQGNSA. The CDR3 spans 16 residues. In nucleotides, the CDR3 is TGTGCCAGCAGCCATACGGAGGTTGGGTTGGGGGAGACCCAGTACTTC. Amino acids: CASSHTEVGLGETQYF.

This chain joins TRBV19 and TRBJ1-5, with a possible D match to TRBD1 (5 bases). Trimming removed 2 bases from V and 2 bases from J, with 16 bases in between. CDR1 and CDR2 (germline): LNHDA, SQIVND (reference sequence). The CDR3 is 17 residues long. This CDR3 is CASSILGQGRRNQPQHF. Written as DNA, the CDR3 is TGTGCCAGTAGTATACTCGGCCAGGGACGTCGCAATCAGCCCCAGCATTTT.

This clonotype was counted a few times. The chain recombines TRBV5-5 with TRBJ1-6, with D uncertain. The CDR3 is 16 amino acids. The germline V gene encodes CDR1 SGHKS and CDR2 YYEKEE (reference sequence). The V and J ends lost 7 bases and 0 bases respectively, with 14 bases between them. The DNA of the CDR3 is TGTGCCAGCGAGCTTCTGGTGGGCTCCTATAATTCACCCCTCCACTTT. This encodes CASELLVGSYNSPLHF.

With respect to this clonotype: A single base separates this from a much larger clone, so it may be a read error. This chain joins TRBV25-1 and TRBJ1-6; no clear D. This CDR3 region has 14 residues. Germline values: CDR1 MGHDK, CDR2 SYGVNS. The CDR3 DNA reads as TGTGCCAGCAGCCGTGGAGAGATTAATTTACCCCTCCACTTT. It translates to CASSRGEINLPLHF.

This rearrangement joins TRBV20-1 to TRBJ1-1, with D perhaps matching TRBD1 (5 bases). The CDR3 totals 16 residues. Germline CDR1 reads DFQATT; CDR2 reads SNEGSKA (reference sequence). V shed 0 bases and J shed 1 base, with 15 bases lying between them. CDR3 nucleotides: TGCAGTGCTAGAGATCGGGGCAGGGCTCAGAACACTGAAGCTTTCTTT. This sequence encodes CSARDRGRAQNTEAFF.

Regarding this clonotype: With a much larger clone just one base away, this may be a read error. The chain carries TRBV19 and TRBJ1-6; D is uncertain. Per germline, CDR1 LNHDA and CDR2 SQIVND (reference sequence). The CDR3 loop spans 15 amino acids. The CDR3 loop is CASRSSSSYNSPPHF. The DNA of the CDR3 is TGTGCCAGTAGGTCTTCGAGCTCCTATAATTCACCCCCCCACTTT.

This clonotype was detected a few times. The chain links TRBV9 to TRBJ2-3, with 8 bases lining up with TRBD2. CDR1 SGDLS and CDR2 YYNGEE come from the germline V gene. CDR3 length equals 15 residues. With 3 bases clipped from V and 1 base from J, the junction kept 4 bases outside the gene matches. DNA for the CDR3: TGTGCCAGCAGCGCCGGACTAGCAGGCACAGATACGCAGTATTTT. This sequence encodes CASSAGLAGTDTQYF.

At least ten counts were recorded for this clonotype. CDR3 loop: CASSLAAGGRNYGYTF. The DNA of the CDR3 is TGTGCCAGCAGCTTAGCGGCGGGGGGTAGAAACTATGGCTACACCTTC. V usage is TRBV7-9 and J usage is TRBJ1-2, with D possibly matching TRBD1 (5 bases). Trimming removed 0 bases at V and 2 bases at J, with 13 bases between. From germline, CDR1 is SEHNR and CDR2 FQNEAQ (reference sequence). CDR3 size: 16 residues. Full variable domain (missing parts from reference TRBV7-9 and TRBJ1-2): DTGVSQNPRHKITKRGQNVTFRCDPISEHNRLYWYRQTLGQGPEFLTYFQNEAQLEKSRLLSDRFSAERPKGSFSTLEIQRTEQGDSAMYLCASSLAAGGRNYGYTFGSGTRLTVV.

J is TRBJ2-7 and V is TRBV5-6; 7 nucleotides line up with TRBD2. V dropped 2 bases and J dropped 6; count of bases not matched to a gene: 11. This CDR3 comprises 15 residues. From germline, CDR1 is SGHDT and CDR2 YYEEEE. The CDR3 DNA is TGTGCCAGCAGCTTTGGGGGGGGGAACTCAGGCGAGCAGTACTTC. Translation gives CASSFGGGNSGEQYF.

This clonotype has at least ten counts. The V gene is TRBV29-1, the J gene TRBJ1-1; 9 bases are a match to TRBD1. The CDR3 extends over 13 amino acids. The V gene's germline CDR1 is SQVTM and CDR2 ANQGSEA. V trimming: 6 bases; J trimming: 3 bases; junction bases outside the gene matches: 5. The CDR3 loop reads CSVAGQGYTEAFF. The CDR3 DNA is TGCAGCGTCGCGGGACAGGGATACACTGAAGCTTTCTTT.

This clonotype was seen repeatedly, ten times or more. The CDR3 DNA reads TGTGCCAGCAATGTCAGGGGGGTTGAAAAACTGTTTTTT. Residues: CASNVRGVEKLFF. The V gene is TRBV2, the J gene TRBJ1-4; 7 nucleotides line up with TRBD1. Germline CDR1 SNHLY, CDR2 FYNNEI. The length of the CDR3 is 13 residues. J was trimmed by 7 bases and V by 7 bases; bases with no gene match: 6.

Of note for this clonotype: This clone may be a read error of a much larger clone one base away. This chain uses TRBV20-1 with TRBJ2-6, with D hard to call. Looked up from germline, CDR1 is DFQATT and CDR2 is SNEGSKA (reference sequence). With 7 bases removed from V and 7 bases from J, the gap between germline ends came to 11 bases. There are 12 residues in the CDR3. Here the CDR3 DNA reads TGCAGTGTTAGGTCCTTTGCCAACGTCCTGACTTTC. Amino acids: CSVRSFANVLTF.

V gene TRBV11-1 combines with J gene TRBJ1-1; no firm D call. The CDR3 contains 14 residues. Germline V CDR1 and CDR2: SGHAT, FQDESV (reference sequence). V dropped 3 bases and J dropped 5 bases, with 13 bases sitting between them. The CDR3 loop reads CASSLLAGWTEAFF. CDR3 DNA sequence: TGTGCCAGCAGCTTGCTAGCGGGGTGGACTGAAGCTTTCTTT.

A note on this clonotype: This may be a read error: a much more frequent sequence differs by one nucleotide. The rearrangement joins TRBV2 to TRBJ1-5; 8 bases are shared with TRBD1. The CDR3 loop spans 15 amino acids. From germline, CDR1 is SNHLY and CDR2 FYNNEI. For the CDR3, the DNA is TGTGTCAGCAGTGGTACAGGGGGAATCAATCAGCCCCAGCATTTT. This gives the protein CVSSGTGGINQPQHF.

This chain connects TRBV6-5 to TRBJ2-7; no firm D call. Germline V gene data show CDR1 as MNHEY and CDR2 as SVGAGI. This CDR3 contains 13 residues. V shed 2 bases and J shed 5 bases, with 10 bases lying between them. The CDR3 nucleotides are TGTGCCAGCAGTTACGGGGTTCTGGACGAGCAGTACTTC. This sequence encodes CASSYGVLDEQYF.